Below are 27 T cell receptor beta chains sequenced from a single sample in a study of T cells in localized non-small cell lung cancer. Assay used: immunoSEQ multiplex PCR; TCRdb lists only in-frame clones, some missing. The table records about 28,000 clones, about 87% of them present only once. The source was peripheral blood, collected before any cancer treatment. Receptor source: a woman between 18 and 55 years old with stage I lung adenocarcinoma.

This sequence joins TRBV7-2 and TRBJ2-7; the match to TRBD2 covers 8 bases. The CDR3 spans 16 residues. The V gene end was trimmed by 0 bases and the J gene end by 4 bases; junction bases not matched to a gene: 8. CDR1 and CDR2 (germline): SGHTA, FQGNSA. The CDR3 coding sequence is TGTGCCAGCAGCTTAGCCGCTATGAGCGGGAGTTACGAGCAGTACTTC. It yields the protein CASSLAAMSGSYEQYF.

V is TRBV6-5 and J is TRBJ1-1; 8 bases fit TRBD1. The germline V gene encodes CDR1 MNHEY and CDR2 SVGAGI. The length of the CDR3 is 12 residues. V trimming: 6 bases; J trimming: 8 bases; junction bases outside the gene matches: 5. This CDR3 is CASSRTGREAFF. In DNA, the CDR3 is TGTGCCAGCAGCCGGACAGGGCGCGAAGCTTTCTTT.

The chain has TRBV5-1 and TRBJ1-1; no clear D. CDR3 length equals 13 residues. The V gene's germline CDR1 is SGHRS and CDR2 YFSETQ. V was pared by 9 bases and J by 3 bases, with 15 bases between. As DNA, the CDR3 is TGCGCCACCACATTTGGGCCGGACACTGAAGCTTTCTTT. This codes for CATTFGPDTEAFF.

The chain recombines TRBV7-9 with TRBJ1-1; perhaps TRBD1 as D (5 bases). This CDR3 has 11 amino acids. The germline V and J ends were trimmed by 5 bases and 9 bases, with 10 bases remaining between them. CDR1 is SEHNR and CDR2 is FQNEAQ in the germline V gene (reference sequence). The CDR3 spells CASSPGIQAFF. Here the CDR3 DNA reads TGTGCCAGCAGCCCAGGGATACAAGCTTTCTTT. The variable domain in full, with the rest retrieved from reference TRBV7-9 and TRBJ1-1, is DTGVSQNPRHKITKRGQNVTFRCDPISEHNRLYWYRQTLGQGPEFLTYFQNEAQLEKSRLLSDRFSAERPKGSFSTLEIQRTEQGDSAMYLCASSPGIQAFFGQGTRLTVV.

The CDR3 DNA follows: TGTGCCAGCAGTAGGGACAGTCGGGACATTCAGTACTTC. This encodes CASSRDSRDIQYF. This chain joins TRBV11-2 and TRBJ2-4, with TRBD1 matching 7 bases. Germline CDR1 is SGHAT and CDR2 is FQNNGV. This CDR3 is 13 amino acids long. V gave up 6 bases and J gave up 8 bases; unmatched junction bases: 7.

This chain uses TRBV14 with TRBJ2-2, with no clear D. This CDR3 is built from 14 residues. In germline, CDR1 is SGHDN, CDR2 FVKESK. The V end was cut by 1 base, the J end by 10 bases, with 13 bases between. CDR3 amino acids: CASSQAFVGAELFF. In DNA, the CDR3 is TGTGCCAGCAGCCAAGCTTTCGTCGGTGCGGAGCTGTTTTTT.

This chain connects TRBV11-2 to TRBJ2-7; D might be TRBD2 (6 bases). Trimming left V 5 bases short and J 0 bases short, with 8 bases between. In germline, CDR1 is SGHAT, CDR2 FQNNGV. CDR3 size: 13 residues. CDR3 DNA: TGTGCCAGCAGCGTAGCGGACTCCTACGAGCAGTACTTC. Translated: CASSVADSYEQYF.

This clone was seen only once. The CDR3 DNA is TGTGCCTGGAATAGACAGGGGAGCACAGATACGCAGTATTTT. Translating gives CAWNRQGSTDTQYF. The rearrangement links TRBV30 to TRBJ2-3, with 8 bases lining up with TRBD1. The CDR3 totals 14 residues. Trimming took 4 bases from V and 0 from J; bases not matched to a gene: 3. In germline, CDR1 is GTSNPN, CDR2 SVGIG (reference sequence).

This clone has only one observation. The V call is TRBV28, the J call TRBJ1-3; the D is unclear. Germline CDR1 and CDR2: MDHEN and SYDVKM. Trimming left V 5 bases short and J 0 bases short, with 14 bases between. The CDR3 totals 16 residues. CDR3 nucleotide sequence: TGTGCCAGCAGTCCCACCGGCCAGCACTCTGGAAACACCATATATTTT. It is translated as CASSPTGQHSGNTIYF.

The rearrangement links TRBV2 to TRBJ2-2; D is possibly TRBD2 (5 bases). CDR1 and CDR2 from the germline V gene are SNHLY and FYNNEI. This CDR3 contains 16 residues. Between the trimmed V and J ends, which lost 2 bases and 10 bases, there was a span of 20 bases. Here the CDR3 DNA reads TGTGCCAGCAGTGAATATCTCCTAGGAGTGGGAGCGGAGCTGTTTTTT. Residues: CASSEYLLGVGAELFF. Complete variable domain (other parts from reference TRBV2 and TRBJ2-2): EPEVTQTPSHQVTQMGQEVILRCVPISNHLYFYWYRQILGQKVEFLVSFYNNEISEKSEIFDDQFSVERPDGSNFTLKIRSTKLEDSAMYFCASSEYLLGVGAELFFGEGSRLTVL.

V gene TRBV6-6 combines with J gene TRBJ1-5; D remains ambiguous. The V gene lost 7 bases and the J gene lost 0 bases, with 10 bases spanning the gap. The CDR3 is 14 amino acids. The germline CDR1 and CDR2 sequences are MNHNY and SVGAGI (reference sequence). The CDR3 sequence: CASKTAYSNQPQHF. The CDR3 DNA reads TGTGCCAGCAAAACAGCTTATAGCAATCAGCCCCAGCATTTT.

The chain combines TRBV19 with TRBJ1-1, with TRBD1 matching over 7 bases. The V gene's germline CDR1 is LNHDA and CDR2 SQIVND (reference sequence). J gave up 3 bases and V 5 bases, and 15 bases lay outside the gene matches. This CDR3 comprises 17 residues. The CDR3 sequence is CASSARGEGSRDTEAFF. The CDR3 region has the DNA TGTGCCAGTAGTGCCAGGGGGGAGGGGAGTCGAGACACTGAAGCTTTCTTT.

The chain couples TRBV12-5 to TRBJ1-5; D remains unclear. Trimming cost V 6 bases and J 0 bases, with 12 bases left between them. Germline V CDR1 and CDR2: LGHNT, FRNRAP. The CDR3 sequence is 15 residues long. The CDR3 loop is CASGEDVYSNQPQHF. The CDR3 bases are TGTGCTAGTGGGGAAGACGTCTATAGCAATCAGCCCCAGCATTTT.

V and J are TRBV2 and TRBJ2-3; 9 nucleotides align to TRBD2. Germline V gives CDR1 SNHLY, CDR2 FYNNEI. CDR3 length: 15 amino acids. Trimming at V came to 8 bases and at J to 3 bases, leaving 9 bases not matched to a gene. In DNA form, the CDR3 reads TGTGCCAGCGGGGATATTAGCGGGAGTACAGATACGCAGTATTTT. Protein product: CASGDISGSTDTQYF.

This clone appeared a single time. The CDR3 spells CASSLGGRGRNEQFF. CDR3 DNA: TGTGCCAGCAGCTTAGGGGGCAGGGGGAGGAATGAGCAGTTCTTC. The V gene is TRBV7-9, the J gene TRBJ2-1; maybe TRBD1 (7 bases). The CDR3 runs 15 residues. Germline CDR1 is SEHNR and CDR2 is FQNEAQ (reference sequence). V lost 1 base to trimming and J lost 7 bases, with 14 bases between them.

The chain employs TRBV11-2 and TRBJ1-5, with D possibly being TRBD1 (5 bases). Germline assignment: CDR1 SGHAT and CDR2 FQNNGV. The CDR3 extends over 14 amino acids. V was trimmed by 3 bases and J by 5 bases, leaving 11 bases between them. The CDR3 is CASSFPGRDQPQHF. CDR3 DNA: TGTGCCAGCAGCTTTCCGGGACGGGATCAGCCCCAGCATTTT.

V and J are TRBV2 and TRBJ2-1; 12 bases fit TRBD2. The CDR3 is 16 residues long. The V gene's germline CDR1 is SNHLY and CDR2 FYNNEI. J was trimmed by 1 base and V by 4 bases; bases with no gene match: 2. The DNA for the CDR3 is TGTGCCAGCAGTGCGACTAGCGGGGGATCCTACAATGAGCAGTTCTTC. Its translation is CASSATSGGSYNEQFF.

The chain links TRBV9 to TRBJ1-4; TRBD1 is a possible D gene (5 bases). This CDR3 has 15 amino acids. V dropped 4 bases and J dropped 3 bases, with 13 bases sitting between them. CDR1 is SGDLS, CDR2 YYNGEE, per germline. The CDR3 region is CASSLRDVANEKLFF. CDR3 sequence (DNA): TGTGCCAGCAGCCTCCGGGACGTGGCTAATGAAAAACTGTTTTTT.

This clone has only a few counts. This sequence joins TRBV9 and TRBJ1-1, with D tentatively TRBD1 (6 bases). The CDR3 length is 13 residues. Trimming removed 3 bases from V and 11 bases from J, with 17 bases in between. From germline, CDR1 is SGDLS and CDR2 YYNGEE. CDR3 nucleotides: TGTGCCAGCAGCGCCACAGGGAGCGGGGCGGCTTTCTTT. Translated: CASSATGSGAAFF.

The rearrangement uses TRBV7-9 and TRBJ2-6; 7 bases fit TRBD1. CDR1 is SEHNR, CDR2 FQNEAQ, per germline (reference sequence). V lost 11 bases, J lost 11 bases, and 9 bases stayed unmatched. The CDR3 is 12 amino acids. The CDR3 spells CAYAGGTDVLTF. Written as DNA, the CDR3 is TGTGCCTATGCAGGGGGTACAGACGTCCTGACTTTC.

V is TRBV7-2 and J is TRBJ2-7; D is perhaps TRBD2 (5 bases). The V gene lost 4 bases and the J gene lost 2 bases, with 15 bases spanning the gap. This CDR3 spans 15 amino acids. Germline CDR1 and CDR2: SGHTA and FQGNSA. This chain's CDR3 is CASSSTGGGAYEQYF. The CDR3, as DNA: TGTGCCAGCAGCTCTACCGGAGGAGGAGCCTACGAGCAGTACTTC.

The rearrangement joins TRBV4-1 to TRBJ1-1, with D possibly matching TRBD1 (5 bases). This CDR3 has 16 amino acids. V shed 1 base and J shed 4 bases, with 16 bases lying between them. Germline CDR1 reads MGHRA; CDR2 reads YSYEKL. This CDR3 is CASSQGGWAGGTEAFF. Written as DNA, the CDR3 is TGCGCCAGCAGCCAAGGTGGATGGGCCGGGGGCACTGAAGCTTTCTTT.

This chain joins TRBV6-4 and TRBJ2-2; D uncertain. The CDR3 is 14 amino acids. V lost 2 bases, J lost 1 base, and 5 bases lay in between. Per germline, CDR1 MRHNA and CDR2 SNTAGT. CDR3 sequence (DNA): TGTGCCAGCAGTGACGGCGGGAACACCGGGGAGCTGTTTTTT. This codes for CASSDGGNTGELFF.

This clone was seen just once. This chain joins TRBV21-1 and TRBJ1-1; the DNA was not compared with TRBD1, the D call given in the table. TRBV21-1 is designated a pseudogene. The CDR3 length is 15 residues. CDR3 loop: CASSAGTEQNTEAFF. CDR3 DNA: TGTGCCAGCAGCGCGGGGACAGAGCAGAACACTGAAGCTTTCTTT.

The chain is built from TRBV2 and TRBJ2-3, with TRBD1 identical over 7 bases. V dropped 6 bases and J dropped 0; count of bases not matched to a gene: 6. Germline-derived CDR1 and CDR2 are SNHLY and FYNNEI. There are 15 residues in the CDR3. The CDR3 reads CASSQGVMSTDTQYF. In nucleotides, the CDR3 is TGTGCCAGCAGCCAGGGGGTTATGAGCACAGATACGCAGTATTTT.

V gene TRBV27 combines with J gene TRBJ2-7, with D tentatively TRBD2 (6 bases). This CDR3 spans 15 amino acids. CDR1 and CDR2 from the germline V gene are MNHEY and SMNVEV (reference sequence). Trimming pared 6 bases from V and 6 bases from J, leaving 21 bases between. CDR3 region: CASRPGGRTPREQYF. CDR3 coding DNA: TGTGCCAGCAGGCCCGGGGGACGGACCCCTCGCGAGCAGTACTTC.

This clone occurred once. The sample carries other DNA sequences with the same CDR3. The J gene is TRBJ2-1, the V gene TRBV11-2; D uncertain. The CDR3 spans 15 residues. Germline V gene sequence: CDR1 SGHAT, CDR2 FQNNGV. V lost 0 bases and J lost 0, with 6 bases in between. The CDR3 DNA reads TGTGCCAGCAGCTTAGACCTCTCCTCCTACAATGAGCAGTTCTTC. This sequence encodes CASSLDLSSYNEQFF.